This TCR beta chain was sequenced in a study of technical replicates of blood from a handful of donors (dated by TCRdb to between 2016 and 2019). As for this clone: Its antigen target is currently unknown. Base qualities are missing; no much larger clone stands one base away.

To prepare the library, the immunoSEQ multiplex PCR assay was applied. This is the immuneACCESS table as TCRdb keeps it, with only in-frame sequences that have V and J called. A part of the clones is gone; compared with another copy, unresolved V genes explain less than half, and the rest is unexplained. Present in this sample are some 79,000 clones, approximately 94% of which were seen just once. About 0.24% of the sample is held by the ten biggest clonotypes. Taken from cysteine to phenylalanine, the CDR3 has 14 residues. Only the CDR3 DNA is retained, 42 bases long and in frame from the first base. V lost 8 bases and J lost 6 bases, and the count of bases not matched to a germline gene is 12. The germline V gene encodes CDR1 LNHDA and CDR2 SQIVND (reference sequence).

The source of this sequence is a human donor in good health. The rearrangement combines TRBV19 with TRBJ1-2; 7 central bases correspond to TRBD1. Sequenced input: T cells isolated from PBMCs. In nucleotide form, the sequence is TGTGCCAGTTGCCCCGGGACAGCCCTTAATGGCTACACCTTC. Translation gives CASCPGTALNGYTF.